A single sample is the source of the 9 T cell receptor beta chains below, sequenced in a study of T-cell reconstitution after alpha-beta-depleted transplantation in children. TCRbeta library preparation incorporated unique molecular identifiers. TCRdb called the PCR reads again in MiXCR, with one record for every CDR3 protein. Of 450,000 to 700,000 distinct CDR3 sequences in the sample, 25% to 30% were seen once. The sample consisted of PBMCs, taken before TCRalphabeta/CD19-depleted stem cell transplant. The receptors originated from a boy under two years old with Wiskott-Aldrich syndrome, due to receive a stem cell transplant.

This clonotype was detected a few times. The V call is TRBV7-8, the J call TRBJ1-5; the D is unclear. The CDR3 length is 15 residues. V was cut by 1 base and J by 5 bases, with 12 bases left in between. Germline V gene lookup returns CDR1 SGHVS and CDR2 FQNEAQ. CDR3 DNA sequence: TGTGCCAGCAGCTTAGATGGGGTAATGGATCAGCCCCAGCATTTT. It is translated as CASSLDGVMDQPQHF.

This clonotype has just a few counts. This chain links TRBV6-1 with TRBJ1-5; TRBD1 might be the D (6 bases). Trimming cost V 2 bases and J 2 bases, with 7 bases left between them. The CDR3 is 14 amino acids. From germline, CDR1 is MNHNS and CDR2 SASEGT. The CDR3 loop is CASSESGGNQPQHF. DNA of the CDR3: TGTGCCAGCAGTGAATCAGGGGGCAATCAGCCCCAGCATTTT.

This clonotype was seen a handful of times. The chain has TRBV12-3 or TRBV12-4 and TRBJ2-1, with 15 bases fitting TRBD2. The V and J ends lost 7 bases and 10 bases, in that order; junction bases with no gene match: 5. The CDR3 is 14 residues long. The CDR3 here is CASNEGLAGGEQFF. In nucleotides, the CDR3 is TGTGCCAGCAATGAGGGACTAGCGGGAGGAGAGCAGTTCTTC.

This sequence joins TRBV5-1 and TRBJ2-7; 7 bases agree with TRBD2. Germline-derived CDR1 and CDR2 are SGHRS and YFSETQ. The CDR3 contains 15 residues. V trimming: 0 bases; J trimming: 3 bases; junction bases outside the gene matches: 6. CDR3 sequence reads: CASSLAQSSGYEQYF. CDR3 in DNA: TGCGCCAGCAGCTTGGCCCAATCTAGCGGCTACGAGCAGTACTTC.

This chain connects TRBV12-3 or TRBV12-4 to TRBJ2-3; 10 bases are shared with TRBD2. V lost 5 bases to trimming and J lost 4 bases; unmatched junction nucleotides: 12. The CDR3 loop spans 17 amino acids. CDR3 loop: CASSPSGRTQRADTQYF. In nucleotides, the CDR3 is TGTGCCAGCAGTCCTAGCGGGAGAACCCAGCGGGCAGATACGCAGTATTTT.

The chain employs TRBV28 and TRBJ1-5; 8 bases are a match to TRBD1. Germline V gene data show CDR1 as MDHEN and CDR2 as SYDVKM. The CDR3 extends over 14 amino acids. V was pared by 8 bases and J by 4 bases, with 7 bases of the junction left unmatched. The CDR3 coding sequence is TGTGCCAGCCAGGACAGGGAGGGGAATCAGCCCCAGCATTTT. Amino acid sequence: CASQDREGNQPQHF.

J is TRBJ2-5 and V is TRBV24-1; possible D gene TRBD2, 5 bases. CDR3 size: 15 residues. Trimming took off 9 bases at V and 2 bases at J, with 18 bases between the two ends. CDR1 is KGHDR, CDR2 SFDVKD, per germline. The CDR3 coding sequence is TGTGCCACCGGAGCGAAGGGAGAGCCACAAGAGACCCAGTACTTC. Amino acid sequence: CATGAKGEPQETQYF.

The gene calls are TRBV20-1 and TRBJ1-5; D possibly corresponds to TRBD1 (5 bases). This CDR3 has 14 residues. Between the trimmed V and J ends, which lost 6 bases and 1 base, there was a span of 13 bases. Germline CDR1 is DFQATT and CDR2 is SNEGSKA (reference sequence). CDR3 region: CSANPGRSNQPQHF. In nucleotides, the CDR3 is TGCAGTGCAAACCCGGGGCGGAGCAATCAGCCCCAGCATTTT.

This clonotype came up a few times. V usage is TRBV4-2 and J usage is TRBJ2-3; D may be TRBD2 (6 bases). This CDR3 is 13 amino acids long. Germline V CDR1 and CDR2: LGHNA, YNFKEQ. The V and J ends lost 3 bases and 7 bases respectively, with 11 bases between them. For the CDR3, the DNA is TGTGCCAGCAGCCAGGCGGGAACACATACGCAGTATTTT. It is translated as CASSQAGTHTQYF.